What follows are 21 T cell receptor beta chains derived from one specimen sequenced in a study of Ad26.COV2.S vaccination and SARS-CoV-2 variants. Repertoires were generated with immunoSEQ multiplex PCR, while TCRdb's copy carries only in-frame clones and drops some. The sample carries about 680,000 clones, roughly nine tenths recorded once. Treatment: some 20 received Ad26.COV2.S at low or high dose, single or two shots; about 5 received placebo; per-sample allocation not given. Sampling occurred on day 63 after the first vaccine or placebo injection. The specimen comprised peripheral blood, sampled in a trial of Ad26.COV2.S vaccine versus placebo. Receptor source: a person between 18 and 60 years old who received the Ad26.COV2.S COVID-19 vaccine or a placebo.

With regard to this clone: The sample contains more than one DNA sequence encoding this CDR3. The chain uses TRBV7-7 and TRBJ2-3; TRBD2 matches 15 bases. The CDR3 is 16 residues long. J lost 4 bases, V lost 5 bases, and 4 bases had no gene match. CDR1 is SSHAT, CDR2 FNYEAQ, per germline (reference sequence). CDR3: CASSPGLAGGADTQYF. The CDR3 nucleotides are TGTGCCAGCAGCCCGGGACTAGCGGGGGGTGCAGATACGCAGTATTTT.

The chain recombines TRBV27 with TRBJ1-3, with a possible D match to TRBD1 (6 bases). The CDR3 runs 11 residues. V lost 6 bases and J 8 bases, leaving 8 bases between the germline ends. In germline, CDR1 is MNHEY, CDR2 SMNVEV (reference sequence). The CDR3: CASSPGDTIYF. The CDR3 DNA sequence: TGTGCCAGCAGCCCAGGGGACACCATATATTTT.

This clone was picked up one time. The V call is TRBV5-4, the J call TRBJ2-2; 10 nucleotides align to TRBD2. Germline V lookup: CDR1 SGHNT, CDR2 YYREEE (reference sequence). The trim removed 1 base at V and 3 bases at J, leaving 6 bases unmatched. The CDR3 covers 17 residues. This CDR3 reads CASSLKASGRDTGELFF. DNA of the CDR3: TGTGCCAGCAGCTTGAAGGCTAGCGGGAGAGACACCGGGGAGCTGTTTTTT. Using reference TRBV5-4 and TRBJ2-2 for the parts outside the CDR3, the full variable domain is ETGVTQSPTHLIKTRGQQVTLRCSSQSGHNTVSWYQQALGQGPQFIFQYYREEENGRGNFPPRFSGLQFPNYSSELNVNALELDDSALYLCASSLKASGRDTGELFFGEGSRLTVL.

The chain joins TRBV19 to TRBJ1-2; D uncertain. The CDR3 extends over 13 amino acids. Germline lookup yields CDR1 LNHDA and CDR2 SQIVND (reference sequence). The V end lost 6 bases, the J end lost 3 bases, and 11 bases lay between the germline ends. The CDR3 region has the DNA TGTGCCAGTAGCCGGCACCGGGACTATGGCTACACCTTC. Translated, it gives CASSRHRDYGYTF.

This rearrangement joins TRBV25-1 to TRBJ1-2; the D is unclear. Germline CDR1 and CDR2: MGHDK and SYGVNS. V was shortened by 4 bases and J by 7 bases, with 16 bases between the two germline ends. CDR3 length: 14 residues. As DNA, the CDR3 is TGTGCCAGCAGTGCCAACAACGAGAACCGTGGCTACACCTTC. Amino acid sequence: CASSANNENRGYTF.

This sequence joins TRBV7-2 and TRBJ2-7; a weak D match, TRBD1 (5 bases). Germline CDR1 SGHTA, CDR2 FQGNSA. The CDR3 has 13 residues. V shed 5 bases and J shed 3 bases, with 11 bases lying between them. CDR3: CASSPTTVYEQYF. The CDR3, as DNA: TGTGCCAGCAGCCCGACGACAGTCTACGAGCAGTACTTC.

The rearrangement joins TRBV19 to TRBJ1-1; D ambiguous. Germline V gene data show CDR1 as LNHDA and CDR2 as SQIVND (reference sequence). The CDR3 is made up of 15 amino acids. V lost 7 bases to trimming and J lost 3 bases, with 18 bases between them. The DNA of the CDR3 is TGTGCCAGTATTGAGGTCGGCAACTGGGACACTGAAGCTTTCTTT. Its translation is CASIEVGNWDTEAFF.

The V and J genes are TRBV6-2 or TRBV6-3 and TRBJ1-5; TRBD1 matches at 7 bases. CDR1 and CDR2 (germline): MNHEY, SVGEGT. V was clipped by 6 bases and J by 6 bases; unmatched bases: 11. The CDR3 spans 15 residues. CDR3 bases: TGTGCCAGCAGCGTTAGTCCGGGACAGATTCAGCCCCAGCATTTT. Its protein product is CASSVSPGQIQPQHF.

Here the CDR3 reads CASSQGRFSGGYTF. The CDR3 coding sequence is TGTGCCAGCAGCCAAGGACGCTTTTCGGGGGGCTACACCTTC. The chain carries TRBV4-2 and TRBJ1-2; D unresolved. V shed 1 base and J shed 8 bases, with 14 bases lying between them. The CDR3 is made up of 14 amino acids. From germline, CDR1 is LGHNA and CDR2 YNFKEQ.

The chain carries TRBV4-1 and TRBJ2-1, with unresolved D. Trimming stripped 1 base from V and 0 bases from J, with 7 bases between. Germline values: CDR1 MGHRA, CDR2 YSYEKL. The CDR3 has 15 residues. CDR3 in DNA: TGCGCCAGCAGCCAAGGGGGAAGCTCCTACAATGAGCAGTTCTTC. Translating it yields CASSQGGSSYNEQFF.

This sequence joins TRBV4-1 and TRBJ1-2; 7 positions match TRBD1. This CDR3 has 15 residues. V shed 0 bases and J 6 bases; nucleotides not matched to a gene: 7. Germline assignment: CDR1 MGHRA and CDR2 YSYEKL. CDR3 amino acids: CASSQDRRQGDGYTF. CDR3 coding DNA: TGCGCCAGCAGCCAAGATAGGAGACAGGGAGATGGCTACACCTTC.

This chain links TRBV27 with TRBJ2-7; 9 bases agree with TRBD1. The junction had 6 bases not matched to a gene; V was cut back by 1 base and J by 2 bases. The CDR3 length is 16 residues. Germline V lookup: CDR1 MNHEY, CDR2 SMNVEV (reference sequence). The CDR3 loop is CASSLWGQGSAYEQYF. DNA of the CDR3: TGTGCCAGCAGTTTATGGGGACAGGGTAGTGCCTACGAGCAGTACTTC.

J is TRBJ1-6 and V is TRBV30; D remains ambiguous. The CDR3 totals 13 residues. Germline CDR1 GTSNPN, CDR2 SVGIG (reference sequence). V was trimmed by 5 bases and J by 10 bases, leaving 15 bases between them. CDR3 in amino acids: CAWRPSGFSPLHF. Here the CDR3 DNA reads TGTGCCTGGCGCCCGAGCGGGTTCTCACCCCTCCACTTT.

The chain employs TRBV2 and TRBJ1-6; no firm D call. V was clipped by 8 bases and J by 9 bases, with 14 bases between them. Germline V gene sequence: CDR1 SNHLY, CDR2 FYNNEI. This CDR3 comprises 13 residues. In nucleotides, the CDR3 is TGTGCCAGCCTGATTCGAGTGTTTTCACCCCTCCACTTT. This encodes CASLIRVFSPLHF. Full variable domain (missing parts from reference TRBV2 and TRBJ1-6): EPEVTQTPSHQVTQMGQEVILRCVPISNHLYFYWYRQILGQKVEFLVSFYNNEISEKSEIFDDQFSVERPDGSNFTLKIRSTKLEDSAMYFCASLIRVFSPLHFGNGTRLTVT.

The chain couples TRBV7-9 to TRBJ2-5; D not certain. Trimming removed 1 base from V and 9 bases from J, with 12 bases in between. In germline, CDR1 is SEHNR, CDR2 FQNEAQ (reference sequence). This CDR3 is 13 amino acids long. The CDR3 DNA reads TGTGCCAGCAGCTTAGAGTGGGGAAAGGCCCAGTACTTC. Translating gives CASSLEWGKAQYF.

V gene TRBV18 combines with J gene TRBJ1-1; the D is unclear. This CDR3 has 14 residues. The V gene's germline CDR1 is KGHSH and CDR2 LQKENI. Trimming stripped 0 bases from V and 4 bases from J, with 9 bases between. The CDR3 DNA reads as TGTGCCAGCTCACCACCGCCCGGGCCCACTGAAGCTTTCTTT. It specifies CASSPPPGPTEAFF.

The chain combines TRBV12-3 or TRBV12-4 with TRBJ2-1; D might be TRBD2 (5 bases). CDR3 size: 13 residues. V shed 6 bases and J shed 6 bases, with 12 bases lying between them. The CDR3 nucleotides read TGTGCCAGCAGCCTCGATAGCGTCAATGAGCAGTTCTTC. Translated, it gives CASSLDSVNEQFF.

The J gene is TRBJ1-1, the V gene TRBV30; no clear D gene. The CDR3 loop spans 12 amino acids. Per the germline V gene, CDR1 is GTSNPN and CDR2 is SVGIG (reference sequence). V shed 0 bases and J shed 4 bases, with 6 bases lying between them. The CDR3 sequence is CAWSVWGTEAFF. The CDR3 DNA reads as TGTGCCTGGAGTGTTTGGGGCACTGAAGCTTTCTTT.

This chain uses TRBV29-1 with TRBJ2-5; 7 bases fit TRBD2. This CDR3 contains 12 residues. Per the germline V gene, CDR1 is SQVTM and CDR2 is ANQGSEA. V gave up 7 bases and J gave up 5 bases; unmatched junction bases: 7. In DNA form, the CDR3 reads TGCAGCGGCAGCGGGATAAGGGAGACCCAGTACTTC. Protein product: CSGSGIRETQYF.

The chain joins TRBV7-2 to TRBJ1-5; 8 bases line up with TRBD1. After removal of 6 bases from V and 4 bases from J, the junction contained 5 bases not matched to a gene. This CDR3 contains 14 residues. Germline CDR1 is SGHTA and CDR2 is FQGNSA. CDR3 sequence (DNA): TGTGCCAGCAGTCAGAGACAGGGGAATCAGCCCCAGCATTTT. This codes for CASSQRQGNQPQHF.

The chain recombines TRBV5-1 with TRBJ2-3, with D maybe TRBD1 (5 bases). The CDR3 is 15 amino acids. Trimming removed 2 bases at V and 2 bases at J, with 12 bases between. The germline V gene encodes CDR1 SGHRS and CDR2 YFSETQ. CDR3 nucleotide sequence: TGCGCCAGCAGCTTCCAGGGTCCCTCCACAGATACGCAGTATTTT. It translates to CASSFQGPSTDTQYF.